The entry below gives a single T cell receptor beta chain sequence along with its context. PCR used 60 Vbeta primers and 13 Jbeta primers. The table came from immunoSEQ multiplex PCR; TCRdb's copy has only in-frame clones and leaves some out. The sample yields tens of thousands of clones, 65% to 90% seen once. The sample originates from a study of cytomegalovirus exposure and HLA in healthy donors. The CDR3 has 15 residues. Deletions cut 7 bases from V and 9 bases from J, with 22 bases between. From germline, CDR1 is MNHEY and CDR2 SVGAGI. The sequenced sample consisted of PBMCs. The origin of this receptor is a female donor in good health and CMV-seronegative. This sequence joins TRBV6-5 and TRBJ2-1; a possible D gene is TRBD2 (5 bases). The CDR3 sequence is CASKRSGIERTEQFF. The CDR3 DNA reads TGTGCCAGCAAACGATCCGGGATCGAACGTACTGAGCAGTTCTTC.